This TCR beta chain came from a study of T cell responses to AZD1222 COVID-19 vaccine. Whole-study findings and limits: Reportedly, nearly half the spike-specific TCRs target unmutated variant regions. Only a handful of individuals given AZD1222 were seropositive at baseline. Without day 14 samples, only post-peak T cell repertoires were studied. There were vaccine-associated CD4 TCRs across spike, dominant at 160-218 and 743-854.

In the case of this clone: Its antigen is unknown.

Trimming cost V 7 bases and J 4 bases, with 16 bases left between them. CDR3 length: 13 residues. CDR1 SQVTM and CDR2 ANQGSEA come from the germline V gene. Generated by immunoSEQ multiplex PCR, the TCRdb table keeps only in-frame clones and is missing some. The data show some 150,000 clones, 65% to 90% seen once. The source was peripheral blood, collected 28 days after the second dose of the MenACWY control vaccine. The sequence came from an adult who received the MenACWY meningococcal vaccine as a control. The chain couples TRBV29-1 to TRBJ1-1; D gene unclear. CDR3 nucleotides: TGCAGCGCCGGGCTCCGGGGAAGCACTGAAGCTTTCTTT. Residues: CSAGLRGSTEAFF.